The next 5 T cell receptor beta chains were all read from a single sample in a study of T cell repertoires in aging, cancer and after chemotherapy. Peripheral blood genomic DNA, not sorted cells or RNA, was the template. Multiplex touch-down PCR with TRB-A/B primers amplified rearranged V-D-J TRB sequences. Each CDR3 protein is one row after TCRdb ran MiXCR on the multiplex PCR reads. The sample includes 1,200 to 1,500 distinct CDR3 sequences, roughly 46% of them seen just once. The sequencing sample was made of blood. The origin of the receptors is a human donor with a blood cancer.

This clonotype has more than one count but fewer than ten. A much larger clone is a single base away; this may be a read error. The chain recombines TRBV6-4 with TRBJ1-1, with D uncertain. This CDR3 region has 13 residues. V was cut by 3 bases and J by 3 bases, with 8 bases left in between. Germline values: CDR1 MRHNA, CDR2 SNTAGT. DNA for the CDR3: TGTGCCAGCAGTGAGTCGAGGGACACTGAAGCTTTCTTT. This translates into CASSESRDTEAFF.

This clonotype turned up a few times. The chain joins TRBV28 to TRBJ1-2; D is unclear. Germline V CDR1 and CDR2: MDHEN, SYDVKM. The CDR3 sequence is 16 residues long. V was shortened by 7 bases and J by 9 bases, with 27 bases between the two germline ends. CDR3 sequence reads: CASTEPGREGGERYTF. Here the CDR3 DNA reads TGTGCCAGCACCGAACCTGGCCGGGAGGGCGGCGAGCGCTACACCTTC.

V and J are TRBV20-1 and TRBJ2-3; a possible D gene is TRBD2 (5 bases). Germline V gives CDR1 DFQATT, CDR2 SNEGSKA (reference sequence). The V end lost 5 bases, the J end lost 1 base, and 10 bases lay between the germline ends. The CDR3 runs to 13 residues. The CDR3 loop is CSAGRARTDTQYF. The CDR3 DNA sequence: TGCAGTGCTGGGCGGGCACGCACAGATACGCAGTATTTT.

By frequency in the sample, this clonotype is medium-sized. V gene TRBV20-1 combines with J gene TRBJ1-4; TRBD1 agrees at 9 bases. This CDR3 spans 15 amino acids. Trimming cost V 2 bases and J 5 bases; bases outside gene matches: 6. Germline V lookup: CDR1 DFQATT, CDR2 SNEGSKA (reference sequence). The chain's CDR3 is CSARQTGTGNEKLFF. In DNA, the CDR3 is TGCAGTGCTAGACAAACCGGGACAGGGAATGAAAAACTGTTTTTT.

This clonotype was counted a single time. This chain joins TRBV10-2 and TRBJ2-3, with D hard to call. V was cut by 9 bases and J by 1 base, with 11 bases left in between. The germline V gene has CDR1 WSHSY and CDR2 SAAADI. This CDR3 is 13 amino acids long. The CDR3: CARGRGRTDTQYF. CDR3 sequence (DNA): TGCGCCAGAGGACGAGGCCGCACAGATACGCAGTATTTT.